This T cell receptor (beta chain) emerged from a study of shared clonotypes between healthy human individuals. At deep level, the assay was performed. Genomic DNA (from each subset) was split evenly across several immunoSEQ plates. Assay used: immunoSEQ multiplex PCR; TCRdb lists only in-frame clones, some missing. The table lists 950,000 to 1,300,000 clones, about 75% of them singletons. The CDR3 length is 16 residues. J gave up 5 bases and V 2 bases, and 8 bases lay outside the gene matches. Germline lookup yields CDR1 MNHEY and CDR2 SMNVEV (reference sequence). Sequenced input: memory CD4+ T cells sorted from blood. The subset denotes: CD45RA-negative fraction. The chain employs TRBV27 and TRBJ2-3; TRBD1 matches 9 bases. The clonotype comes from a man younger than 35 in good health. In nucleotides, the CDR3 is TGTGCCAGCAGTTTAGGGACAGGGCAAATAGGAGATACGCAGTATTTT. This encodes CASSLGTGQIGDTQYF.